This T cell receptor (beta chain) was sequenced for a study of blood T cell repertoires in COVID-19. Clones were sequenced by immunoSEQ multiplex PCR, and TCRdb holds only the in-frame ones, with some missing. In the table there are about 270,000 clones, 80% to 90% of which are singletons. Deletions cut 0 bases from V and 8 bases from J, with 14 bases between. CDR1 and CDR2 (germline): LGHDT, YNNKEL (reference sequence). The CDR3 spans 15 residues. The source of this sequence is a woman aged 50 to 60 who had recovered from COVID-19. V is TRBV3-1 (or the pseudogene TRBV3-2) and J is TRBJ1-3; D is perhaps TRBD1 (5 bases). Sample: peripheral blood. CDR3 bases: TGTGCCAGCAGCCAAGATGTCCAGGGATGGGACACCATATATTTT. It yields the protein CASSQDVQGWDTIYF.